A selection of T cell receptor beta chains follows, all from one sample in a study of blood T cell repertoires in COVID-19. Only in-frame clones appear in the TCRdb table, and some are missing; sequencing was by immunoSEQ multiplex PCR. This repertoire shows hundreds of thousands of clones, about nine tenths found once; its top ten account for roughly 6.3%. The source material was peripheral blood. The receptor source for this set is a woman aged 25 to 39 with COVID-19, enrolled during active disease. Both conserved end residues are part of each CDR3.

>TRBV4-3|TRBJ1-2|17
CASSQDRGVGYNYGYTF
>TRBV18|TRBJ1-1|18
CASSPLSPGQESGTEAFF
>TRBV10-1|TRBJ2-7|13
CASKESGSDEQYF
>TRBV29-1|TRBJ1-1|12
CSVGRQGTEAFF
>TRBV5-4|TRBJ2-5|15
CASSLASGGAETQYF
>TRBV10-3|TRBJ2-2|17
CAPRGSRDLRWAGELFF
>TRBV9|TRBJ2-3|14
CASSPGQEGDTQYF
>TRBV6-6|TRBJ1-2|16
CASSYATGYRNYGYTF
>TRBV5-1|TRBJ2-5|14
CASSYGQGQETQYF
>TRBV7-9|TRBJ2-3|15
CASRLFRGGTDTQYF
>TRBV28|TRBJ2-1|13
CASRWGGYNEQFF
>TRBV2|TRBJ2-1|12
CASSEVFHEQFF
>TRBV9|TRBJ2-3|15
CASSVAGRLPDTQYF
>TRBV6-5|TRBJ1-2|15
CASRAQGQGNYGYTF
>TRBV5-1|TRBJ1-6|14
CASSPGQENSPLHF
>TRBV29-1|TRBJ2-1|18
CSVVGDSGAQSSYNEQFF
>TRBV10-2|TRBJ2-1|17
CASSPPLAGEGYNEQFF
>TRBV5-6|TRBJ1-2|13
CASETGSSPGYTF
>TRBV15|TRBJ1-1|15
CATSRGGTGDMGAFF
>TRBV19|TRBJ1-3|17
CASSREPGQRIGNTIYF
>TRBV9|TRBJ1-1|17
CASSPKGAGTQNTEAFF
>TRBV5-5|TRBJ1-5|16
CASSLEGQGVNQPQHF
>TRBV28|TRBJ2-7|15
CASSRPAGGPGEQYF
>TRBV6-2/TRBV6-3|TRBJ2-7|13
CASSYDDTWEQYF
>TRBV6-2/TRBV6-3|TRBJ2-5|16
CASSLPSRGAQETQYF
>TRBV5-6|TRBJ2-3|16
CASSFPGGENTDTQYF
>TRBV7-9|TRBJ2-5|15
CASSSTGLAPLDQYF
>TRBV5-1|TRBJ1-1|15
CASSPTEGAVTEAFF
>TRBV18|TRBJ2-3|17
CASSLSRSISSTDTQYF
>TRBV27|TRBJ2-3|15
CASSFRFPGGGTQYF
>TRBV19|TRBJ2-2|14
CASSMGRASGELFF
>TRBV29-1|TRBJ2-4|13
CSVTWDRGDIQYF
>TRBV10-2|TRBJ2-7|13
CASSEGRDYEQYF
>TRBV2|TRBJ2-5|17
CASSAGLAGRRGETQYF
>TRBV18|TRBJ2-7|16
CASSPPYPRGAYEQYF
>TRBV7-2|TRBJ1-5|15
CASSLGRYSNQPQHF
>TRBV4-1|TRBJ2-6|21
CASSQRDGRGLSISGANVLTF
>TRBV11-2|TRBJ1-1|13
CASSLDRGTEAFF
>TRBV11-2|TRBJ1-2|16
CASSSYRGSRSYGYTF
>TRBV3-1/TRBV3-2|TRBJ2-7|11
CASSLRGEQYF
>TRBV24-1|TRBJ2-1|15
CATSAATGGHNEQFF
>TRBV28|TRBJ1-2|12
CASRVQNYGYTF
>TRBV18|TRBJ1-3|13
CASSPPSADTIYF
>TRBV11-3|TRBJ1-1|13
CASSLGTGTEAFF
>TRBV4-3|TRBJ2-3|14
CASSPGTSGRTQYF
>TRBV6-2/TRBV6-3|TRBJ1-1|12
CASSYEYTEAFF
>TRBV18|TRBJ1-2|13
CASSPSGGYGYTF
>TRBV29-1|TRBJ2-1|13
CSVVGQGAGEQFF
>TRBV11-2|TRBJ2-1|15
CASSFGGNSYNEQFF
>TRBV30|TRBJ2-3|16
CAWSVSWGVPADTQYF
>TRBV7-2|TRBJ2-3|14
CASSLTSLTDTQYF
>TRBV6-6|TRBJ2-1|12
CASSYGPQWEFF
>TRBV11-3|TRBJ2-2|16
CASSLIDRSNTGELFF
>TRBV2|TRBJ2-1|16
CASSRSRRALYNEQFF
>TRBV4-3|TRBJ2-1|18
CASSQDEVVGPNYNEQFF
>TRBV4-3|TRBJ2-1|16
CASSQGVGVGYNEQFF
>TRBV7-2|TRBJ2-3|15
CASSLVRLAADTQYF
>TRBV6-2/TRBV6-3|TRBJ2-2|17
CASSYSWAGVDTGELFF
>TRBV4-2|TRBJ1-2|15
CASSQGTGLGYGYTF
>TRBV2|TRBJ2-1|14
CASKSSREPNEQFF